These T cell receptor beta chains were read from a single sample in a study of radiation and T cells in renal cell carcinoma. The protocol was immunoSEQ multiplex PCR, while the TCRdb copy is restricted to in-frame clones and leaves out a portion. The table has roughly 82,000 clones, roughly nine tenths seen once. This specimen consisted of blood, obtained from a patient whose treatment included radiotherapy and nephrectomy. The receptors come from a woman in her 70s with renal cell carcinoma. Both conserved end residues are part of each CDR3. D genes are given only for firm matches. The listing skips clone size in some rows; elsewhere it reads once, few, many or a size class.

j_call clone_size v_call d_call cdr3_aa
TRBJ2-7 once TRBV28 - CASRPSGKNEQYF
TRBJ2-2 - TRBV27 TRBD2 CASKVSGDTGELFF
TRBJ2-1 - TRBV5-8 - CASSLSTDWYNEQFF
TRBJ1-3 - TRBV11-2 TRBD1 CASSFGTGVIIGGNTIYF
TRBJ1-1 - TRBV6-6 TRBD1 CASRLRDSHTEAFF
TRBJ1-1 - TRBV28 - CASSPGQKSAFF
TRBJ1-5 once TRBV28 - CASSPGLARGQPQHF
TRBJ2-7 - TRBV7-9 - CASSPGQLRSYEQYF
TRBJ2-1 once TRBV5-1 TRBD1 CASSLGTGKNEQFF
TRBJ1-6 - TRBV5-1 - CASSLGGANSPLHF
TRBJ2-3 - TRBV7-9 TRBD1 CASSRLPGQGGGDTQYF
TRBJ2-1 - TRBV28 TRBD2 CASSKLAGGFSNEQFF
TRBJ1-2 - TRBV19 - CASRTQENYGYTF
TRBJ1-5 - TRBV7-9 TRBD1 CASSSGGAGNQPQHF
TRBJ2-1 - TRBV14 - CASSQGGAPWTYNEQFF
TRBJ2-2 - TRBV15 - CATSRDKGGELFF
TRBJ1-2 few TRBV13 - CASSLEEGGVGYTF
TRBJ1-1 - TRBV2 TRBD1 CASSQGQGVITEAFF
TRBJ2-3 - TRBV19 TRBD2 CASSIRGVSTDTQYF
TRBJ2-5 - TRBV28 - CASREGAQETQYF
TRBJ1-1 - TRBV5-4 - CASSPDRKSNTEAFF
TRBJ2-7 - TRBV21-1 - CANTTGGSYEQYF
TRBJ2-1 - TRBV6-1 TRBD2 CASSVKPGPNGGEQFF
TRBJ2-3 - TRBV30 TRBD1 CAWGQGRSGTQYF
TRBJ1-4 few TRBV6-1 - CASSEAIAGASEKLFF
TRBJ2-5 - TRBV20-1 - CSARAGETQYF
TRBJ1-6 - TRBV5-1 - CASSPQRLNSPLHF
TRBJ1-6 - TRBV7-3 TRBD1 CASSATGQGNSPLHF
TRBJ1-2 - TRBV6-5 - CASSSPIRANYGYTF
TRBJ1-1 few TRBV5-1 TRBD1 CASSLTLDRGRGTEAFF
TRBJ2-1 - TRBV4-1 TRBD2 CASSNPGTRNEQFF
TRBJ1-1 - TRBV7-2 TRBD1 CASRTGTGNTEAFF
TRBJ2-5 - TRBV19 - CASSIGGTQYF
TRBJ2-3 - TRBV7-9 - CASSLANTITDTQYF
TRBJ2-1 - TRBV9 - CASSPQDNEQFF
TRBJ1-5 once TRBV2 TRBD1 CASSEGQGTSQPQHF
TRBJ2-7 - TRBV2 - CASRRAYEQYF
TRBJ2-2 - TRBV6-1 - CASSEVGGPGELFF
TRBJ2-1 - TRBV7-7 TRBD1 CASSRGQGINEQFF
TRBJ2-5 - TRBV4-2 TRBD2 CASSQGRTSGGIQETQYF
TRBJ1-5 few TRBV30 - CAWREGASNQPQHF
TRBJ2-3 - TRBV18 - CASSPIRVDTQYF
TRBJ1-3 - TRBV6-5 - CASSYRPTGTGNTIYF
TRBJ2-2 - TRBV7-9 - CASRISGELFF
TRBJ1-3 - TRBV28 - CATSAGGPGNTIYF
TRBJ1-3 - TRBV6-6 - CASSQQGSSGNTIYF
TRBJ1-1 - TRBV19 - CASSESGGTEAFF
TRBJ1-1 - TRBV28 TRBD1 CASSLPLQGLNTEAFF
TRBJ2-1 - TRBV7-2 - CASSLNKVNEQFF
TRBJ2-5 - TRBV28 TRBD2 CASSTSGGQYQETQYF
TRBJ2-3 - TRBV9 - CASTREPTDTQYF
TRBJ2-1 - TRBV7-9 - CASSSPHSYNEQFF
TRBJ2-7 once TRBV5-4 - CASSPAGQRPYEQYF
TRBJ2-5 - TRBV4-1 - CASSQERGVETQYF
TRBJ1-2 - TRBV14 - CASSQDRDYGYTF
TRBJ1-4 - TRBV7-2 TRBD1 CASSSGQGPSNEKLFF
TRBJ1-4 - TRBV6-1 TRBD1 CASRARDRSNEKLFF
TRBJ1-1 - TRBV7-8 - CASSQTGTAGAFF
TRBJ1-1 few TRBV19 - CASSILRVTEAFF
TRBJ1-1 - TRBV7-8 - CASSLGYGGNTEAFF